This is a list of T cell receptor beta chains from one sample in a study of blood T cell repertoires in COVID-19. Generated by immunoSEQ multiplex PCR, the TCRdb table keeps only in-frame clones and is missing some. The sample includes some 150,000 clones, roughly 84% seen only once; the top ten take around 9.8%. Sequencing was done on a sample of peripheral blood. The receptor source for this set is a woman between 45 and 60 years old with acute or convalescent COVID-19. CDR3s include the opening cysteine and the closing phenylalanine or tryptophan. The D gene is left open where the match is weak. Part of the rows lack a size; the others show once, few, many or a class for expanded clones.

>NA|17|TRBV10-3|NA|TRBJ2-1
CAISALDPQSSYNEQFF
TGTGCCATCAGCGCCCTAGATCCCCAGAGCTCCTACAATGAGCAGTTCTTC
>TRBD1|15|TRBV30|NA|TRBJ1-4
CAWSITGTVNEKLFF
TGTGCCTGGAGTATCACCGGGACAGTTAATGAAAAACTGTTTTTT
>NA|12|TRBV4-1|NA|TRBJ2-3
CASSQVAGTQYF
TGCGCCAGCAGCCAAGTTGCGGGTACGCAGTATTTT
>TRBD2|16|TRBV14|NA|TRBJ2-7
CASSRTSGGIRDEQYF
TGTGCCAGCAGTCGGACTAGCGGGGGAATCAGAGACGAGCAGTACTTC
>NA|11|TRBV2|NA|TRBJ1-2
CASSPIDGYTF
TGTGCCAGCAGTCCTATTGATGGCTACACCTTC
>NA|14|TRBV2|NA|TRBJ2-3
CASIDRTSTDTQYF
TGTGCCAGCATCGATCGGACTAGCACAGATACGCAGTATTTT
>TRBD1|15|TRBV19|NA|TRBJ2-7
CASSIGGQGAYEQYF
TGTGCCAGTAGTATTGGGGGACAGGGGGCCTACGAGCAGTACTTC
>NA|12|TRBV7-9|NA|TRBJ1-2
CASIGGGYGYTF
TGTGCCAGCATTGGGGGAGGGTATGGCTACACCTTC
>TRBD2|15|TRBV18|NA|TRBJ2-7
CASSPPGLAGYEQYF
TGTGCCAGCTCACCACCGGGACTAGCGGGATACGAGCAGTACTTC
>NA|13|TRBV12-3/TRBV12-4|NA|TRBJ1-2
CASSFGENYGYTF
TGTGCCAGCAGTTTTGGGGAGAACTATGGCTACACCTTC
>NA|15|TRBV27|NA|TRBJ1-2
CASSLTDTGLYGYTF
TGTGCCAGCAGCCTCACTGATACAGGGCTCTATGGCTACACCTTC
>NA|14|TRBV5-5|NA|TRBJ2-3
CASSLQASTDTQYF
TGTGCCAGCAGCTTACAGGCTAGCACAGATACGCAGTATTTT
>NA|15|TRBV24-1|NA|TRBJ2-5
CATSDSLDSQETQYF
TGTGCCACCAGTGATTCCCTCGACAGCCAAGAGACCCAGTACTTC
>TRBD1|17|TRBV28|NA|TRBJ1-1
CASSMRQGASGNTEAFF
TGTGCCAGCAGTATGCGACAGGGGGCATCGGGAAACACTGAAGCTTTCTTT
>TRBD2|15|TRBV6-5|NA|TRBJ2-3
CASRRGTSGGYTQYF
TGTGCCAGCAGGAGAGGTACTAGCGGGGGCTATACGCAGTATTTT
>NA|15|TRBV27|NA|TRBJ2-7
CASSSDPRRVYEQYF
TGTGCCAGCAGTTCCGACCCCAGGAGGGTGTACGAGCAGTACTTC
>NA|16|TRBV18|NA|TRBJ2-7
CASSPDSLQLYSEQYF
TGTGCCAGCTCACCGGACAGTCTCCAACTCTACTCCGAGCAGTACTTC
>TRBD2|17|TRBV5-8|NA|TRBJ2-2
CASSPTSSQTFTGELFF
TGTGCCAGCAGCCCGACTAGCTCCCAGACATTTACCGGGGAGCTGTTTTTT
>TRBD1|15|TRBV19|NA|TRBJ1-5
CASSQRTGRNQPQHF
TGTGCCAGTAGTCAGAGGACAGGAAGAAATCAGCCCCAGCATTTT
>TRBD1|14|TRBV24-1|NA|TRBJ1-4
CARRQGPLNEKLFF
TGTGCCAGAAGACAGGGGCCGCTGAATGAAAAACTGTTTTTT
>NA|15|TRBV5-1|NA|TRBJ2-1
CASSLELAVMDEQFF
TGCGCCAGCAGCTTGGAGTTGGCAGTCATGGATGAGCAGTTCTTC
>NA|16|TRBV2|many|TRBJ2-5
CASSDTLVEAQETQYF
TGTGCCAGCAGTGACACATTGGTAGAGGCCCAAGAGACCCAGTACTTC
>NA|16|TRBV21-1|NA|TRBJ2-7
CASSKVPSGRWDEQYF
TGTGCCAGCAGCAAAGTCCCAAGCGGGAGGTGGGACGAGCAGTACTTC
>NA|14|TRBV3-1/TRBV3-2|NA|TRBJ1-1
CASSQGTSNTEAFF
TGTGCCAGCAGCCAAGGAACAAGTAACACTGAAGCTTTCTTT
>NA|12|TRBV9|NA|TRBJ2-5
CASSAGVGTQYF
TGTGCCAGCAGCGCAGGGGTCGGGACCCAGTACTTC
>NA|16|TRBV15|NA|TRBJ2-4
CATSRDRGLDKNIQYF
TGTGCCACCAGCAGAGATCGGGGGTTGGACAAAAACATTCAGTACTTC
>TRBD1|11|TRBV6-2/TRBV6-3|NA|TRBJ1-1
CASSYRDRAFF
TGTGCCAGCAGTTACCGAGACAGGGCGTTCTTT
>TRBD1|16|TRBV6-1|NA|TRBJ2-7
CASSGTGTGGSYEQYF
TGTGCCAGCAGTGGTACCGGGACAGGGGGCTCCTACGAGCAGTACTTC
>TRBD2|17|TRBV7-2|NA|TRBJ2-1
CASSLVLGLAGLNEQFF
TGTGCCAGCAGCTTAGTGTTGGGGCTAGCGGGACTGAATGAGCAGTTCTTC
>TRBD1|14|TRBV19|NA|TRBJ1-2
CASRTSQGRYGYTF
TGTGCCAGTAGAACCTCACAGGGGCGCTATGGCTACACCTTC
>TRBD2|18|TRBV4-2|NA|TRBJ2-3
CASSQGLRGTRAADTQYF
TGTGCCAGCAGCCAAGGCCTTCGAGGGACTAGGGCCGCAGATACGCAGTATTTT
>NA|13|TRBV7-3|NA|TRBJ1-1
CASSLLQDTEAFF
TGTGCCAGCAGCTTGCTTCAGGACACTGAAGCTTTCTTT
>TRBD1|14|TRBV6-5|NA|TRBJ1-2
CASSYKDRGYGYTF
TGTGCCAGCAGCTATAAGGACAGGGGCTATGGCTACACCTTC
>TRBD2|17|TRBV7-9|NA|TRBJ2-7
CASSSPLGLAGTYEQYF
TGTGCCAGCAGCTCTCCCCTCGGACTAGCGGGGACCTACGAGCAGTACTTC
>NA|13|TRBV6-2/TRBV6-3|many|TRBJ2-7
CASSLQISNEQYF
TGTGCCAGCAGTCTTCAGATTAGCAACGAGCAGTACTTC
>TRBD1|15|TRBV10-3|NA|TRBJ1-3
CAISSGQGSGNTIYF
TGTGCCATCAGCTCGGGACAGGGGTCCGGAAACACCATATATTTT
>TRBD1|14|TRBV19|NA|TRBJ1-2
CASSPRDRGPGYTF
TGTGCCAGTAGTCCCCGGGACAGGGGCCCTGGCTACACCTTC
>NA|14|TRBV7-9|once|TRBJ1-5
CASSLASGNQPQHF
TGTGCCAGCAGCTTAGCGTCGGGGAATCAGCCCCAGCATTTT
>NA|12|TRBV18|NA|TRBJ2-1
CASSPRRDEQFF
TGTGCCAGCTCACCACGTCGGGATGAGCAGTTCTTC
>NA|14|TRBV7-3|once|TRBJ1-3
CASIQYLSGNTIYF
TGTGCCAGCATCCAGTACCTCTCTGGAAACACCATATATTTT
>NA|13|TRBV10-3|NA|TRBJ1-1
CAISGQLNTEAFF
TGTGCCATCAGTGGACAGCTGAACACTGAAGCTTTCTTT
>TRBD1|12|TRBV10-3|NA|TRBJ1-3
CATSDREDTIYF
TGTGCCACCTCGGACAGGGAGGACACCATATATTTT
>TRBD2|19|TRBV15|NA|TRBJ2-6
CATSRGASGRASGANVLTF
TGTGCCACCAGCAGAGGGGCTAGCGGGAGGGCCTCTGGGGCCAACGTCCTGACTTTC
>TRBD1|11|TRBV28|NA|TRBJ1-1
CASSHRQGAFF
TGTGCCAGCAGTCATAGACAGGGGGCTTTCTTT
>TRBD2|16|TRBV6-2/TRBV6-3|NA|TRBJ2-7
CASSYLAGVREWEQYF
TGTGCCAGCAGTTACTTAGCGGGAGTAAGGGAATGGGAGCAGTACTTC
>NA|14|TRBV6-5|NA|TRBJ1-6
CASSLTAENSPLHF
TGTGCCAGCAGTTTGACAGCCGAGAATTCACCCCTCCACTTT
>NA|16|TRBV6-4|NA|TRBJ2-7
CASSDMGRDPSYEQYF
TGTGCCAGCAGTGATATGGGCAGGGATCCCTCCTACGAGCAGTACTTC
>TRBD2|13|TRBV18|NA|TRBJ2-1
CASSPGGSNEQFF
TGTGCCAGCTCACCGGGGGGGAGCAATGAGCAGTTCTTC
>TRBD2|15|TRBV6-5|NA|TRBJ2-7
CASSRTSGSPYEQYF
TGTGCCAGCAGTCGGACTAGCGGGAGTCCCTACGAGCAGTACTTC
>TRBD1|13|TRBV7-3|NA|TRBJ1-5
CASSSGQNQPQHF
TGTGCCAGCAGCTCGGGACAGAATCAGCCCCAGCATTTT
>TRBD1|16|TRBV7-3|NA|TRBJ2-2
CASSAPGQSNTGELFF
TGTGCCAGCAGCGCGCCGGGACAGTCGAACACCGGGGAGCTGTTTTTT
>TRBD1|19|TRBV4-3|NA|TRBJ1-1
CASSQAPASISGGDTEAFF
TGCGCCAGCAGCCAAGCGCCTGCCTCGATCTCAGGGGGCGACACTGAAGCTTTCTTT
>TRBD1|15|TRBV7-9|NA|TRBJ1-4
CASSLGQGAGEKLFF
TGTGCCAGCAGCTTAGGACAGGGGGCAGGGGAAAAACTGTTTTTT
>NA|13|TRBV2|NA|TRBJ1-5
CASRRYSNQPQHF
TGTGCCAGCAGGCGGTATAGCAATCAGCCCCAGCATTTT
>NA|13|TRBV12-3/TRBV12-4|NA|TRBJ1-2
CASRRGQNYGYTF
TGTGCCAGCAGAAGAGGACAGAACTATGGCTACACCTTC
>TRBD1|14|TRBV24-1|NA|TRBJ1-2
CATSDLDRGYGYTF
TGTGCCACCAGTGATCTCGACAGGGGCTATGGCTACACCTTC
>TRBD2|14|TRBV6-2/TRBV6-3|NA|TRBJ2-4
CASSLGLASDIQYF
TGTGCCAGCAGTTTGGGACTAGCGTCGGACATTCAGTACTTC